This T cell receptor beta chain was observed in a study of blood T cell repertoires in COVID-19. Looking at the study overall: T cells, B-cell-depleted T cells, or PBMCs supplied cDNA or gDNA.

Authors' data handling: Estimation of nucleated cell counts relied on the amplification of reference gene primers. Generated by immunoSEQ multiplex PCR, the TCRdb table keeps only in-frame clones and is missing some. V, J and clone size derive from that table, while D and trimming were established from the DNA sequence. The profile shows around 160,000 clones, just over 85% of them singletons. Trimming removed 0 bases at V and 1 base at J, with 14 bases between. The CDR3 has 17 amino acids. The germline gives CDR1 MGHRA, CDR2 YSYEKL. What was sequenced was peripheral blood. The rearrangement joins TRBV4-1 to TRBJ2-3; D call uncertain. This TCR came from a man between 60 and 75 years old with acute or convalescent COVID-19. In DNA form, the CDR3 reads TGCGCCAGCAGCCAAGACTGGCTTGAGCAGGGCACAGATACGCAGTATTTT. It codes for CASSQDWLEQGTDTQYF.